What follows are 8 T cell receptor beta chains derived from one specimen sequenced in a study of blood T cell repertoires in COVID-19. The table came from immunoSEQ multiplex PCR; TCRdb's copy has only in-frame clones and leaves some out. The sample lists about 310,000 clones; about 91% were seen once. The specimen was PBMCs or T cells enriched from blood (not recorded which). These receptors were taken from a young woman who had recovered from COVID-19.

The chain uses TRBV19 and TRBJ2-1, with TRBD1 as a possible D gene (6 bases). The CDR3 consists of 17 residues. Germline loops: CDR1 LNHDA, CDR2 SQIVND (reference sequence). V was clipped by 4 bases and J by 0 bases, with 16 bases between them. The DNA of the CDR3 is TGTGCCAGTAGTAGGACCGGGACACCGAGCTCCTACAATGAGCAGTTCTTC. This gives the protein CASSRTGTPSSYNEQFF.

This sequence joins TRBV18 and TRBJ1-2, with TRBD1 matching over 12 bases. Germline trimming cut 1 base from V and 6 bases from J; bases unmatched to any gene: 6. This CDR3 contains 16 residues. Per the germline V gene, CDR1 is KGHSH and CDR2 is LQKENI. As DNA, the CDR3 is TGTGCCAGCTCACCACGGGGGACAGGGGGCAATGATGGCTACACCTTC. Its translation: CASSPRGTGGNDGYTF. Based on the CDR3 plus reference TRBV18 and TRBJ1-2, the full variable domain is NAGVMQNPRHLVRRRGQEARLRCSPMKGHSHVYWYRQLPEEGLKFMVYLQKENIIDESGMPKERFSAEFPKEGPSILRIQQVVRGDSAAYFCASSPRGTGGNDGYTFGSGTRLTVV.

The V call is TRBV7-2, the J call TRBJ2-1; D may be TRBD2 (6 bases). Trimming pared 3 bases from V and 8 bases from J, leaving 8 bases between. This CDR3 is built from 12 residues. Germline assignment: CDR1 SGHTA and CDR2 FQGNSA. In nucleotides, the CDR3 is TGTGCCAGCAGCTTTACTAGCTATGAGCAGTTCTTC. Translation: CASSFTSYEQFF.

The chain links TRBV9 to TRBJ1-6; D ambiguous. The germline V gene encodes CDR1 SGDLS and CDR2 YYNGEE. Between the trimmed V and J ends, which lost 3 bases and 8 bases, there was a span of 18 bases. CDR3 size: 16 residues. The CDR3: CASSEHNTPRYSPLHF. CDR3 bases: TGTGCCAGCAGCGAACATAACACCCCCCGATATTCACCCCTCCACTTT.

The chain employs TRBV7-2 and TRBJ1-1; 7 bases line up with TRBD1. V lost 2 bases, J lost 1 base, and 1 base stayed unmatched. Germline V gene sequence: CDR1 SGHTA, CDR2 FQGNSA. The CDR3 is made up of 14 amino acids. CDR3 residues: CASSLQGENTEAFF. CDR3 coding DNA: TGTGCCAGCAGCTTACAGGGGGAGAACACTGAAGCTTTCTTT.

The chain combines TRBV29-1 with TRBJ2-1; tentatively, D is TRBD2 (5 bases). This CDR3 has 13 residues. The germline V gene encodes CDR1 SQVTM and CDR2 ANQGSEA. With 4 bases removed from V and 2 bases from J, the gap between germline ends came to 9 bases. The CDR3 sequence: CSVAGVTYNEQFF. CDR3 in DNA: TGCAGCGTTGCCGGGGTCACCTACAATGAGCAGTTCTTC.

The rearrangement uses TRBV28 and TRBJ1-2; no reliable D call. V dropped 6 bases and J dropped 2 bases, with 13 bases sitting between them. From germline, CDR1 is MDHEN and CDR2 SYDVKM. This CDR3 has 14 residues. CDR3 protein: CASRSGGWNYGYTF. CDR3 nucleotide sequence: TGTGCCAGCAGATCCGGAGGGTGGAACTATGGCTACACCTTC.

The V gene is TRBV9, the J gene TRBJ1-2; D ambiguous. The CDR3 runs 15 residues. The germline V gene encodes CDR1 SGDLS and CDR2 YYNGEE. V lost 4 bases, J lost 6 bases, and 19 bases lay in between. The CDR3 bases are TGTGCCAGCAGCATCGTCCCCGAGGCCCCGGATGGCTACACCTTC. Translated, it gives CASSIVPEAPDGYTF.